This T cell receptor (beta chain) emerged from a study of T cell repertoires in cytomegalovirus infection. Study-wide points: Identification of carriers of CMV plus the relevant HLA was performed using cumulative public TCR beta family frequency.

Germline V lookup: CDR1 SGHDT, CDR2 YYEEEE. V gave up 4 bases and J gave up 2 bases, with 10 bases separating them. CDR3 size: 14 residues. TCRdb fed the reads into MiXCR, producing one record per CDR3 protein. This table holds nearly 650,000 distinct CDR3 sequences, 20% to 30% found once. This clonotype turned up a few times. Its antigen is unidentified. The chain has TRBV5-6 and TRBJ2-1; a weak D match, TRBD2 (5 bases). This sequence originates from a human donor in good health (CMV status not recorded). Some clones in this sample may be carry-over from other donors' samples. Material for sequencing was CD8+ T cells from PBMCs. The CDR3: CASSLDSPYNEQFF. Written as DNA, the CDR3 is TGTGCCAGCAGCCTGGACTCCCCCTACAATGAGCAGTTCTTC. Together with reference TRBV5-6 and TRBJ2-1, the CDR3 gives the full variable domain: DAGVTQSPTHLIKTRGQQVTLRCSPKSGHDTVSWYQQALGQGPQFIFQYYEEEERQRGNFPDRFSGHQFPNYSSELNVNALLLGDSALYLCASSLDSPYNEQFFGPGTRLTVL.